What follows describes a single TCR beta chain. Original methodology: Nucleated cell counts were estimated from reference gene primer amplification. Sequencing was performed with immunoSEQ multiplex PCR; in TCRdb, only in-frame clones are kept and a portion is missing. Clone size and V and J calls were adopted from that table, with D and trimming inferred from the DNA. The table records fewer than 250,000 clones, about 80% of them present only once. The data were obtained in a study of blood T cell repertoires in COVID-19. For the study at large: Sites across the United States, Italy and Spain contributed samples from acute and convalescent COVID-19. Nucleic acid was either cDNA or gDNA, and it came from T cells, B-cell-depleted T cells, or PBMCs.

The source of this sequence is a woman older than 75 with acute or convalescent COVID-19. Source material: peripheral blood.

The CDR3 reads CASSVGQGAIYEQYF. The CDR3 DNA is TGTGCCAGCAGCGTTGGACAGGGGGCTATCTACGAGCAGTACTTC. This chain links TRBV9 with TRBJ2-7, with TRBD1 identical over 11 bases. This CDR3 comprises 15 residues. Per germline, CDR1 SGDLS and CDR2 YYNGEE. V lost 2 bases and J lost 3; bases outside the gene matches: 4.